This T cell receptor beta chain is from a study of T cells after posttransplantation cyclophosphamide. Regarding the study as a whole: Skin or GI-infiltrating T cells shared few TRB sequences with blood. TRB clonality was highly associated with recipient CMV seropositivity and reactivation.

This clone was recorded once. What it binds is unknown. Sequenced by immunoSEQ multiplex PCR; TCRdb stores in-frame clones only, minus some. The sample records tens of thousands of clones, around 90% being singletons. Trimming took off 2 bases at V and 0 bases at J, with 14 bases between the two ends. In germline, CDR1 is LNHDA, CDR2 SQIVND (reference sequence). This CDR3 region has 17 residues. A marrow graft followed busulfan-fludarabine conditioning, with cyclophosphamide on days +3 and +4. The J gene is TRBJ1-3, the V gene TRBV19; tentative D call: TRBD1 (6 bases). The clonotype originates from a male patient in his sixties or seventies who received an allogeneic stem cell transplant from a related donor and was CMV-positive. Some T cells may be provided by the graft donor. The sample was PBMCs, taken less than 70 days after allogeneic stem cell transplant with posttransplant cyclophosphamide. CDR3 DNA sequence: TGTGCCAGTAGTATATCCGGACAGCGAAGCTCTGGAAACACCATATATTTT. This sequence encodes CASSISGQRSSGNTIYF.